The present TCR beta chain was sequenced within a study of blood T cell repertoires in COVID-19. Study in general: From the United States, Italy and Spain came samples of acute and convalescent COVID-19. PBMCs, B-cell-depleted T cells, or T cells provided the cDNA or gDNA that made up the material.

The CDR3 consists of 16 residues. CDR1 is MDHEN, CDR2 SYDVKM, per germline. V shed 6 bases and J 1 base; nucleotides not matched to a gene: 11. Study processing details: For nucleated cells, counts were estimated from reference gene primer amplification. The data were produced by immunoSEQ multiplex PCR, yet TCRdb's version contains in-frame clones alone and is incomplete. V and J calls and clone size are as listed in that table; D and trimming were resolved from the DNA. The data contain roughly 100,000 clones, approximately 82% of them singletons. The chain uses TRBV28 and TRBJ2-5; 7 bases map to TRBD2. Sequences were obtained from peripheral blood. The TCR comes from a man in his 60s with active or convalescent COVID-19. The CDR3 reads CASRRSGGGLQETQYF. In DNA, the CDR3 is TGTGCCAGCAGACGCTCTGGGGGAGGGCTCCAAGAGACCCAGTACTTC.